The 7 T cell receptor beta chains given below trace back to one sample, sequenced in a study of early T cells in non-severe SARS-CoV-2 infection. A single record per CDR3 protein comes from TCRdb applying MiXCR to the 5' RACE reads. This sample has 30,000 to 40,000 distinct CDR3 sequences, with around 5.7% found just once. Sequenced: whole blood. The receptors derive from an adult who was a healthcare worker with PCR-confirmed SARS-CoV-2 infection or an uninfected control (not recorded which).

This clonotype was counted only a few times. The rearrangement links TRBV25-1 to TRBJ2-1; the D gene could be TRBD1 or TRBD2 (5 bases each). The CDR3 loop spans 16 amino acids. Germline V gene lookup returns CDR1 MGHDK and CDR2 SYGVNS. The V end lost 6 bases, the J end lost 0 bases, and 15 bases lay between the germline ends. Written as DNA, the CDR3 is TGTGCCAGCAGACCGGGACCCTTAAGCTCCTACAATGAGCAGTTCTTC. Encoded protein: CASRPGPLSSYNEQFF.

This clonotype was seen ten or more times. The V call is TRBV12-3 or TRBV12-4, the J call TRBJ2-3; D is perhaps TRBD1 or TRBD2 (5 bases each). The V end was cut by 10 bases, the J end by 2 bases, with 16 bases between. This CDR3 has 14 residues. The CDR3 DNA follows: TGTGCCACCCACAGAGGGGAGTACACAGATACGCAGTATTTT. Translation gives CATHRGEYTDTQYF.

This chain connects TRBV12-3 or TRBV12-4 to TRBJ1-1; TRBD1 is a possible D gene (5 bases). The V end lost 3 bases, the J end lost 6 bases, and 14 bases lay between the germline ends. This CDR3 has 14 amino acids. The CDR3 reads CASSFAGRSAEAFF. CDR3 DNA: TGTGCCAGCAGTTTTGCAGGGAGGTCAGCTGAAGCTTTCTTT.

In its sample, this clonotype was seen many times. This chain connects TRBV11-2 to TRBJ2-7; TRBD1 or TRBD2 may be the D gene (5 bases each). CDR3 length equals 16 residues. Trimming removed 3 bases from V and 3 bases from J, with 18 bases in between. Germline CDR1 SGHAT, CDR2 FQNNGV. DNA of the CDR3: TGTGCCAGCAGCTTCACTGCTAGGGACCCCAACTACGAGCAGTACTTC. Protein sequence: CASSFTARDPNYEQYF.

This clonotype was detected ten times or more. The V and J genes are TRBV12-3 or TRBV12-4 and TRBJ2-5, with D tentatively TRBD2 (5 bases). V dropped 2 bases and J dropped 5 bases, with 9 bases sitting between them. The CDR3 sequence is 13 residues long. The CDR3 sequence is CASSLNRGETQYF. CDR3 DNA sequence: TGTGCCAGCAGTTTAAATCGCGGGGAGACCCAGTACTTC.

This clonotype was seen at least ten times. This sequence joins TRBV12-3 or TRBV12-4 and TRBJ1-5; 7 nucleotides match TRBD1. V shed 6 bases and J 5 bases; nucleotides not matched to a gene: 10. The CDR3 runs to 15 residues. CDR3 sequence: CASSYSYDRDQPQHF. The CDR3 nucleotides are TGTGCCAGCAGCTACAGTTACGACAGGGATCAGCCCCAGCATTTT.

This clonotype showed up many times. V usage is TRBV2 and J usage is TRBJ2-7, with 8 bases lining up with TRBD1. Losses at the gene ends were 5 bases for V and 3 bases for J; bases not matched to a gene: 9. Germline V gene data show CDR1 as SNHLY and CDR2 as FYNNEI. This CDR3 is 15 amino acids long. CDR3 coding DNA: TGTGCCAGCAGTCTCCGACAGGGGAAAAACTACGAGCAGTACTTC. As protein: CASSLRQGKNYEQYF.